This is a list of T cell receptor beta chains from one sample in a study of cytomegalovirus exposure and HLA in healthy donors. TCRdb's table, derived via immunoSEQ multiplex PCR, lists solely in-frame clones and lacks some. Of 110,000 to 150,000 clones listed, 9.7% are singletons. The sequenced sample was PBMCs. Every receptor here comes from a man aged 50-59 years in good health and CMV-seronegative. Each CDR3 is given with its conserved first and last residue. A D gene is named only where the DNA matches it firmly. Some rows mark clone size as missing; the rest say once, few, many or name a class of expanded clone.

D	V	size	J	DNA	CDR3
TRBD1	TRBV13	.	TRBJ2-5	TGTGCCAGCAGCCCGCAGGGGGCTACGTACCAAGAGACCCAGTACTTC	CASSPQGATYQETQYF
TRBD1	TRBV10-1	.	TRBJ2-3	TGCGCCAGCTCCCTCGGGGGACAGGGGTCAGATACGCAGTATTTT	CASSLGGQGSDTQYF
TRBD2	TRBV6-5	.	TRBJ2-5	TGTGCCAGCAGTTACCCGGGGGGAGGGGAGACCCAGTACTTC	CASSYPGGGETQYF
TRBD2	TRBV9	.	TRBJ2-4	TGTGCCAGCAGCCGGTCGGGAGGGGGTCTAGCCAAAAACATTCAGTACTTC	CASSRSGGGLAKNIQYF
.	TRBV10-2	.	TRBJ2-7	TGCGCCAGCAGTAGCTCCCAGGTACACGAGCAGTACTTC	CASSSSQVHEQYF
TRBD2	TRBV4-1	.	TRBJ2-5	TGCGCCAGCAGCCAAGAGGTTCGCCCGACTAGCGGGATTAAGACCCAGTACTTC	CASSQEVRPTSGIKTQYF
.	TRBV20-1	.	TRBJ1-1	TGCAGTGCAGAGGAGAACACTGAAGCTTTCTTT	CSAEENTEAFF
.	TRBV4-2	.	TRBJ1-2	TGTGCCAGAAAGGGGGATGGGCTTCGCACCTTC	CARKGDGLRTF
TRBD1	TRBV2	.	TRBJ2-5	TGTGCCAGCAGGGGACAGTCCCTAGAGACCCAGTACTTC	CASRGQSLETQYF
.	TRBV29-1	many	TRBJ1-1	TGCAGCGTTGGTGATAGGGGCACGGGTGAAGCTTTCTTT	CSVGDRGTGEAFF
TRBD2	TRBV27	many	TRBJ2-3	TGTGCCACTTCCCCCAGCGGGGCCACTAGCACAGATACGCAGTATTTT	CATSPSGATSTDTQYF
TRBD2	TRBV7-8	many	TRBJ2-1	TGTGCCAGCAGCCCCGCGGGGGGGAATGAGCAGTTCTTC	CASSPAGGNEQFF
TRBD1	TRBV5-1	few	TRBJ1-5	TGCGCCAGCGGGACAGGGGGCGGAAATCAGCCCCAGCATTTT	CASGTGGGNQPQHF